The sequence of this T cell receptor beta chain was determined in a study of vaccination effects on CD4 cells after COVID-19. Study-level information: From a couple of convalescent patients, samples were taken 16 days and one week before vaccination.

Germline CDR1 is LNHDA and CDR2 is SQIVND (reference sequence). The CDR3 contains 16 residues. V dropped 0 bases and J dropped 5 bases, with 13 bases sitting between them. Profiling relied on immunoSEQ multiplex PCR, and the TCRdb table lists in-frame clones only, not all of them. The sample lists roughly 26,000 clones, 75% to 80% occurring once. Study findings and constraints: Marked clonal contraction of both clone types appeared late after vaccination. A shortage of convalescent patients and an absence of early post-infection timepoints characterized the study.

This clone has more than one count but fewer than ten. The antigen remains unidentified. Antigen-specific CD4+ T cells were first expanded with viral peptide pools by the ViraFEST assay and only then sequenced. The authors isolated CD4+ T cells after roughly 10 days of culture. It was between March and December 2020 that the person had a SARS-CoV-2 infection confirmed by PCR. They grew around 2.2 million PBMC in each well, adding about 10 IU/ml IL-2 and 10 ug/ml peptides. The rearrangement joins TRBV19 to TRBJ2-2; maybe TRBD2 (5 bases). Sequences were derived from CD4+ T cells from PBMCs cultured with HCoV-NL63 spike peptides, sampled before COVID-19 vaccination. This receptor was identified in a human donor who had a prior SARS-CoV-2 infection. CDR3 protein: CASSIDQGLWTGELFF. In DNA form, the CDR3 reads TGTGCCAGTAGTATAGATCAAGGACTGTGGACCGGGGAGCTGTTTTTT.